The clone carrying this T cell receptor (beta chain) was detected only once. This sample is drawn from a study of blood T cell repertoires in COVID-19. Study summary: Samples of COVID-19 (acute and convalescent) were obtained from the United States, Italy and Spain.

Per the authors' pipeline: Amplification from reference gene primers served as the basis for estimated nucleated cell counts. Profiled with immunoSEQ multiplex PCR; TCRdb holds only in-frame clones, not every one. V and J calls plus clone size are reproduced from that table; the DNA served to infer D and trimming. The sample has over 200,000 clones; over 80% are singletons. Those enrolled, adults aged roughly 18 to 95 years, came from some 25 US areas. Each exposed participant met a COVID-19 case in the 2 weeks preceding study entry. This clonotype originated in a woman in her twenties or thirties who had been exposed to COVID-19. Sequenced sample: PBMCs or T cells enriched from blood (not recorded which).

CDR3 nucleotide sequence: TGCGCCAGCAGCCCGGGACTAGCGGGGCGAGAGACCCAGTACTTC. Translated, it gives CASSPGLAGRETQYF. The chain employs TRBV10-1 and TRBJ2-5; 13 nucleotides agree with TRBD2. V shed 6 bases and J 4 bases; nucleotides not matched to a gene: 5. This CDR3 is built from 15 residues. The V gene's germline CDR1 is WNHNN and CDR2 SYGVQD (reference sequence).